The rows below give T cell receptor beta chains drawn from one sample of a study of patients and donors after allogeneic stem cell transplantation. TCRdb reprocessed the RT-PCR reads via MiXCR and lists one record per CDR3 protein. The table shows 200,000 to 250,000 distinct CDR3 sequences, with about 38% occurring only once. Input material: blood, either unsorted or a sorted T cell fraction (not recorded which). The source is a human donor who was either an allogeneic HSCT recipient or a stem cell or donor lymphocyte infusion donor (not recorded which). It is not recorded whose cells these are; they may come from a transplant donor. CDR3s include the opening cysteine and the closing phenylalanine or tryptophan. A D gene is named only where the DNA matches it firmly. Size is stated for part of the rows, as once, few or many counts, or as a class when the clone is expanded.

TRBD2 TRBJ2-1 TRBV5-4 . CASSRAGGTYNEQFF TGTGCCAGCAGCAGAGCGGGGGGGACCTACAATGAGCAGTTCTTC
. TRBJ1-6 TRBV12-3/TRBV12-4 few CASSFGSSQGNSPLHF TGTGCCAGCAGTTTCGGCAGTTCCCAGGGGAATTCACCCCTCCACTTT
TRBD1 TRBJ2-1 TRBV25-1 . CASSRGQSYNEQFF TGTGCCAGCAGTCGGGGACAGTCCTACAATGAGCAGTTCTTC
. TRBJ1-5 TRBV9 . CASSPTPNQPQHF TGTGCCAGCAGCCCAACGCCCAATCAGCCCCAGCATTTT
. TRBJ1-3 TRBV4-2 few CASSQDSSYSGNTIYF TGTGCCAGCAGCCAAGATTCGAGTTACTCTGGAAACACCATATATTTT
. TRBJ1-1 TRBV3-1 . CASSQGTKNTEAFF TGTGCCAGCAGCCAAGGCACGAAGAACACTGAAGCTTTCTTT
. TRBJ1-1 TRBV25-1 few CASSGGVNTEAFF TGTGCCAGCAGTGGGGGGGTGAACACTGAAGCTTTCTTT
. TRBJ1-1 TRBV27 . CASTLSGTGNTEAFF TGTGCCAGCACCCTATCAGGTACAGGGAACACTGAAGCTTTCTTT
. TRBJ1-1 TRBV5-4 few CASTLGQSNTEAFF TGTGCCAGCACCCTGGGACAAAGTAACACTGAAGCTTTCTTT
. TRBJ1-1 TRBV29-1 few CSVAQQGNTEAFF TGCAGCGTTGCCCAACAGGGGAACACTGAAGCTTTCTTT
TRBD2 TRBJ2-3 TRBV11-3 . CASSLVFSGATDTQYF TGTGCCAGCAGCCTTGTATTTAGCGGGGCCACAGATACGCAGTATTTT
. TRBJ1-1 TRBV6-2/TRBV6-3 . CASTSGHGIEAFF TGTGCCAGCACTTCGGGACATGGAATTGAAGCTTTCTTT
. TRBJ1-5 TRBV12-3/TRBV12-4 once CASTLTPTGPQHF TGTGCCAGCACCTTAACCCCCACAGGGCCCCAGCATTTT
. TRBJ2-7 TRBV20-1 few CSASPGRNYEQYF TGCAGTGCTAGCCCCGGACGGAACTACGAGCAGTACTTC
TRBD2 TRBJ2-2 TRBV7-3 few CASSPPTSGPSNTGELFF TGTGCCAGCAGCCCCCCGACTAGCGGCCCTTCGAACACCGGGGAGCTGTTTTTT
TRBD1 TRBJ2-7 TRBV12-3/TRBV12-4 . CASSFSGGYEQYF TGTGCCAGCAGTTTTTCAGGGGGCTACGAGCAGTACTTC
. TRBJ2-5 TRBV10-3 . CAISGQFGETQYF TGTGCCATCAGTGGGCAGTTCGGAGAGACCCAGTACTTC
TRBD1 TRBJ1-4 TRBV5-1 few CASSSFGQGTNEKLFF TGCGCCAGCAGCTCCTTCGGACAGGGAACTAATGAAAAACTGTTTTTT
. TRBJ2-7 TRBV4-3 . CASSQDTGTYYEQYF TGCGCCAGCAGCCAAGACACCGGGACGTACTACGAGCAGTACTTC
. TRBJ2-1 TRBV11-1 . CASSSTPYFEQFF TGTGCCAGCAGCTCCACCCCTTATTTTGAGCAGTTCTTC
TRBD2 TRBJ2-3 TRBV4-1 . CASSQGTSVDTQYF TGCGCCAGCAGCCAAGGGACTAGCGTTGATACGCAGTATTTT
. TRBJ1-2 TRBV18 . CASSPRRSYAYTF TGTGCCAGCTCACCCCGGCGGAGTTATGCCTACACCTTC
. TRBJ1-5 TRBV10-2 few CASSMRGDQPQHF TGCGCCAGCAGTATGAGGGGTGATCAGCCCCAGCATTTT
. TRBJ1-3 TRBV7-6 . CASSPSRPGNTIYF TGTGCCAGCAGCCCGTCAAGGCCTGGAAACACCATATATTTT
TRBD1 TRBJ2-1 TRBV10-3 . CVTGQDVPEQFF TGTGTAACCGGACAGGACGTTCCTGAGCAGTTCTTC
TRBD1 TRBJ1-5 TRBV20-1 . CSALPTGGWGNQPQHF TGCAGTGCTCTTCCTACAGGGGGCTGGGGCAATCAGCCCCAGCATTTT
. TRBJ1-5 TRBV4-3 . CASSQDRGSQPQHF TGCGCCAGCAGCCAAGATCGGGGAAGCCAGCCCCAGCATTTT
TRBD2 TRBJ2-2 TRBV12-3/TRBV12-4 . CASSRLAGRGELFF TGTGCCAGCAGTCGACTAGCGGGGAGGGGGGAGCTGTTTTTT
TRBD1 TRBJ1-2 TRBV29-1 . CSVDVSDRGRPYGTF TGCAGCGTTGACGTTTCCGACAGGGGAAGGCCTTACGGCACCTTC
TRBD1 TRBJ1-5 TRBV29-1 few CSVQPAGTGNQPQHF TGCAGCGTCCAGCCCGCCGGGACAGGTAATCAGCCCCAGCATTTT
TRBD1 TRBJ1-1 TRBV5-1 few CASSGRQGNTEAFF TGCGCCAGCAGCGGGAGACAGGGAAACACTGAAGCTTTCTTT
. TRBJ1-1 TRBV4-1 few CASSQVLVGVNTEAFF TGCGCCAGCAGCCAAGTGCTGGTGGGTGTGAACACTGAAGCTTTCTTT
. TRBJ2-3 TRBV4-2 few CASSQPWVDGADTQYF TGTGCCAGCAGCCAACCGTGGGTCGATGGGGCAGATACGCAGTATTTT